A selection of T cell receptor beta chains follows, all from one sample in a study of cytomegalovirus exposure and HLA in healthy donors. Here immunoSEQ multiplex PCR was the method, and the copy in TCRdb shows in-frame clones only, minus some. The sample has around 70,000 clones; 74% are singletons. Sequenced sample: PBMCs. These receptors came from a human donor in good health. CDR3s leave out the opening cysteine and the closing phenylalanine or tryptophan. The order of the fields is CDR3 length, V gene, clone size, J gene, CDR3 protein. Size tells how often a clone was seen (once, few, many) or the class of an expanded clone, and some rows leave it out.

13	TRBV10-3	NA	TRBJ1-2	AIKWQTRGDYGYT
11	TRBV6-5	NA	TRBJ2-7	ASSERAAYEQY
13	TRBV30	NA	TRBJ1-1	AWSVLSGLDTEAF
19	TRBV21-1	NA	TRBJ1-3	ASSKRVWPGTGYLSGNTIY
14	TRBV7-2	NA	TRBJ2-1	ASSLEGGASGRAKF
13	TRBV5-1	NA	TRBJ1-3	ASSLEGQGRNTIY
9	TRBV5-1	few	TRBJ2-1	ASSLGEGQF
14	TRBV5-1	NA	TRBJ2-1	ASSIILAPSENEQF
14	TRBV7-3	NA	TRBJ2-1	ASSFRDRGKDNEQF
11	TRBV5-4	NA	TRBJ1-2	ASSLASDYGYT
14	TRBV7-9	NA	TRBJ2-2	ASSLGQGQGTGELF
12	TRBV6-5	NA	TRBJ1-1	ASSYLGGWAEAF
13	TRBV6-1	NA	TRBJ1-1	ASSEEGLPQTEAF
13	TRBV9	NA	TRBJ1-5	ASSAGGGANQPQH
12	TRBV6-5	NA	TRBJ2-7	ASSSGQGSYEQY
13	TRBV4-1	NA	TRBJ2-5	ASSNSGTGQETQY
12	TRBV5-6	NA	TRBJ1-5	ASSLWQGNQPQH
12	TRBV18	NA	TRBJ1-1	ASSPRREGTEAF
15	TRBV7-9	NA	TRBJ2-7	ASSLASAGGPPYEQY
13	TRBV6-6	NA	TRBJ2-7	ASSYSVEGGSEQY
13	TRBV25-1	NA	TRBJ2-7	ASRPSQAYSYEQY
11	TRBV6-5	NA	TRBJ1-2	ASRTGGNYGYT
13	TRBV14	NA	TRBJ1-1	ASSQAVGARTEAF
12	TRBV7-6	NA	TRBJ1-4	ASSPGQANEKLF
14	TRBV27	NA	TRBJ2-2	ASSASQTGHTGELF